Sequencing of this TCR beta chain was carried out in a study of OX40 agonist ivuxolimab in advanced cancers. A note on the overall study: Ivuxolimab was a fully human IgG2 agonistic monoclonal antibody targeting the costimulatory receptor OX40 (CD134). The point of sequencing TCRbeta in the periphery was to test whether ivuxolimab changed TCR sequence diversity and drove clonal T-cell expansion. Prior anti-PD-1, anti-PD-L1 or anti-CTLA-4 therapy was permitted, and less than 45% of dose-escalation patients had received checkpoint inhibitors. The paper reports the monotherapy dose-escalation portion (N of about 52 patients) of the phase I ivuxolimab trial. Among the 50 to 55 dose-escalation patients, around 19 had hepatocellular carcinoma, about 15 melanoma, 9 renal cell carcinoma and 9 head and neck cancer. Three dose-escalation patients achieved partial responses, one with hepatocellular carcinoma and two with cutaneous melanoma. Intravenous ivuxolimab was administered to patients every 2 weeks at six dose levels: 0.01, 0.1, 0.3, 1.5, 3 and 10 mg/kg. The dose-escalation cohort was approximately 83% male with a mean age of approximately 60 years, ranging from roughly 20 to 80.

Genomic DNA was isolated from the sorted cells so that the TCRbeta CDR3 region could be sequenced. The immunoSEQ Assay was used to sequence the TCRbeta CDR3 regions. Here the immuneACCESS table is served through TCRdb, limited to in-frame sequences with V and J called. Missing clones are a known gap in these copies; in checked studies unresolved V genes cover under half, and the rest lacks a known reason. The sample records about 26,000 clones, roughly 80% of which are singletons. Of the sample, more than 20% is held by the ten largest clones. Notes on this clone: Its antigen is not yet known. Base qualities are missing; no much larger clone stands one base away.

What the authors observed across the whole study: The antigen specificity of the clonally expanded peripheral T cells was not determined. After ivuxolimab, CD8+ T cells had more expanded clones than CD4+ T cells on average. Low levels of normalized T-cell clonal expansion were also seen in some patients who did not respond. At doses of 0.1 to 3.0 mg/kg, clonal expansion of both CD4+ and CD8+ blood T cells was observed from baseline to week 6. In the 0.1-3.0 mg/kg groups, partial responders were among the patients with the lowest normalized peripheral clonal expansion, particularly in CD8+ T cells.

Taken from cysteine to phenylalanine, the CDR3 has 16 residues. The entry retains the CDR3 DNA only, 48 bases that are in frame from base 1. The germline V gene encodes CDR1 SGHNT and CDR2 YYREEE (reference sequence). Trimming leaves V shorter by 0 bases and J shorter by 5 bases, with the junction holding 8 bases beyond the gene matches. The trial excluded patients who had a history of autoimmune disease or who were on systemic immunosuppression. Peripheral blood for TCR sequencing was collected from all dose cohorts at baseline, on cycle 4 day 1, and on cycle 7 day 1. The samples were drawn from a first-in-human, open-label, multicenter phase I dose-escalation trial of ivuxolimab. Adults with locally advanced or metastatic melanoma, renal cell, hepatocellular, or head and neck squamous cell carcinoma were enrolled in the trial. Before TCR sequencing, CD4+ and CD8+ T cells were separately sorted from peripheral blood.

The sequence was obtained from an adult with an advanced solid tumor such as melanoma, head and neck, liver or kidney cancer. This receptor chain uses TRBV5-4 and TRBJ1-5; TRBD1 fits 7 bases in the junction. The source was CD4+ or CD8+ T cells sorted from blood, collected in a trial of the OX40 agonist ivuxolimab. The base sequence is TGTGCCAGCAGCTTGGAAGGGGGCAATTTGGATCAGCCCCAGCATTTT. The encoded protein is CASSLEGGNLDQPQHF. The CDR3 plus the reference TRBV5-4 and TRBJ1-5 genes for the other parts give the full variable domain: ETGVTQSPTHLIKTRGQQVTLRCSSQSGHNTVSWYQQALGQGPQFIFQYYREEENGRGNFPPRFSGLQFPNYSSELNVNALELDDSALYLCASSLEGGNLDQPQHFGDGTRLSIL.